This T cell receptor (beta chain) is from a study of neurological immune-mediated disorders. In germline, CDR1 is DFQATT, CDR2 SNEGSKA (reference sequence). This CDR3 has 13 residues. Time point of the sample: longitudinal time-point 2. It was by 5'RACE with 10-nucleotide random UMIs that the cDNA was made. TCRdb re-analysed the 5' RACE reads in MiXCR, keeping a single row per CDR3 protein. The table has about 49,000 distinct CDR3 sequences, approximately 14% seen once. This clonotype was seen ten or more times. The chain joins TRBV20-1 to TRBJ2-5, with 11 nucleotides matching TRBD2. The sequencing sample was made of PBMCs. The sequence derives from a male donor with HTLV-1-associated myelopathy (HAM/TSP). The CDR3 nucleotides read TGCATACTTAGCGGGGGGGCCCTAGAGACCCAGTACTTC. It yields the protein CILSGGALETQYF.